This T cell receptor beta chain was sequenced in a study of early T cells in non-severe SARS-CoV-2 infection. Looking at the study overall: Sequencing input comprised bulk RNA from unsorted whole blood; chain pairing was not available.

Individual cDNA molecules received unique molecular identifiers during library preparation. From the 5' RACE reads, TCRdb called clonotypes with MiXCR, one entry per CDR3 protein. The sample lists more than 85,000 distinct CDR3 sequences; roughly 17% were seen once. Germline V CDR1 and CDR2: SGDLS, YYNGEE. The CDR3 runs to 16 residues. The J segment lost 3 bases and the V segment lost 2 bases, leaving 7 bases of the junction unmatched. The TCR was taken from an adult who was a healthcare worker with PCR-confirmed SARS-CoV-2 infection or an uninfected control (not recorded which). Sequencing was done on a sample of whole blood. J is TRBJ2-1 and V is TRBV9; 8 nucleotides line up with TRBD1. The CDR3 spells CASSVDDRGFYNEQFF. The CDR3 coding sequence is TGTGCCAGCAGCGTGGACGACAGGGGATTCTACAATGAGCAGTTCTTC.